These T cell receptor beta chains were read from a single sample in a study of T cells in Graves' hyperthyroidism and ophthalmopathy. TCRdb re-derived calls from the multiplex PCR reads in MiXCR, one entry per CDR3 protein. There are over 450,000 distinct CDR3 sequences in the sample; approximately 14% occur only once, and around 17% lies in the top ten. Sequencing input: blood. These receptors were taken from a woman in her late teens or twenties with Graves' hyperthyroidism. CDR3s include the opening cysteine and the closing phenylalanine or tryptophan. A D gene is named only where the DNA matches it firmly. Size is omitted from some rows. Given values are once, few, many or a class for expanded clones.

j_call: TRBJ1-3
v_call: TRBV6-1
clone_size: many
d_call: -
cdr3_aa: CASNWIRGNTIYF
cdr3_nt: TGTGCCAGCAACTGGATCAGGGGAAACACCATATATTTT

j_call: TRBJ1-1
v_call: TRBV20-1
clone_size: few
d_call: -
cdr3_aa: CSALERDGGRSAFF
cdr3_nt: TGCAGTGCTCTAGAAAGGGACGGCGGGCGGTCAGCTTTCTTT

j_call: TRBJ1-5
v_call: TRBV12-3/TRBV12-4
clone_size: many
d_call: -
cdr3_aa: CASSLDGLRPQHF
cdr3_nt: TGTGCCAGCAGTTTAGACGGTTTGAGGCCCCAGCATTTT

j_call: TRBJ2-7
v_call: TRBV20-1
clone_size: -
d_call: -
cdr3_aa: CSAREGAYEQYF
cdr3_nt: TGCAGTGCTAGGGAGGGGGCCTACGAGCAGTACTTC

j_call: TRBJ2-3
v_call: TRBV7-2
clone_size: many
d_call: -
cdr3_aa: CASSNDGLGTDTQYF
cdr3_nt: TGTGCCAGCAGCAACGACGGGCTTGGCACAGATACGCAGTATTTT

j_call: TRBJ1-4
v_call: TRBV2
clone_size: many
d_call: -
cdr3_aa: CASSAGGEKLFF
cdr3_nt: TGTGCCAGCAGTGCAGGCGGTGAAAAACTGTTTTTT

j_call: TRBJ2-3
v_call: TRBV4-1
clone_size: -
d_call: TRBD2
cdr3_aa: CASSQGLAGDTQYF
cdr3_nt: TGCGCCAGCAGCCAAGGACTAGCCGGAGATACGCAGTATTTT

j_call: TRBJ1-3
v_call: TRBV12-3/TRBV12-4
clone_size: few
d_call: -
cdr3_aa: CAIDGFSGNTIYF
cdr3_nt: TGTGCCATCGACGGTTTTTCTGGAAACACCATATATTTT

j_call: TRBJ1-1
v_call: TRBV12-3/TRBV12-4
clone_size: many
d_call: TRBD1
cdr3_aa: CASSEQGTVTEAFF
cdr3_nt: TGTGCCAGCAGTGAACAGGGGACGGTCACTGAAGCTTTCTTT

j_call: TRBJ1-2
v_call: TRBV27
clone_size: many
d_call: TRBD1
cdr3_aa: CASSLQGGAGGYTF
cdr3_nt: TGTGCCAGCAGTTTACAAGGGGGCGCCGGTGGCTACACCTTC

j_call: TRBJ1-2
v_call: TRBV12-3/TRBV12-4
clone_size: few
d_call: -
cdr3_aa: CASRRGDGYTF
cdr3_nt: TGTGCCAGCAGGCGAGGGGATGGCTACACCTTC

j_call: TRBJ2-3
v_call: TRBV13
clone_size: many
d_call: -
cdr3_aa: CASSSTGDSSTDTQYF
cdr3_nt: TGTGCCAGCAGCTCCACAGGGGACTCTAGCACAGATACGCAGTATTTT

j_call: TRBJ2-1
v_call: TRBV7-9
clone_size: many
d_call: -
cdr3_aa: CASSLGAGNEQFF
cdr3_nt: TGTGCCAGCAGCTTAGGGGCAGGGAATGAGCAGTTCTTC

j_call: TRBJ2-1
v_call: TRBV15
clone_size: many
d_call: -
cdr3_aa: CATSRERGNEQFF
cdr3_nt: TGTGCCACCAGCAGAGAAAGGGGGAATGAGCAGTTCTTC

j_call: TRBJ2-1
v_call: TRBV18
clone_size: few
d_call: -
cdr3_aa: CASSPPDGLGNEQFF
cdr3_nt: TGTGCCAGCTCACCACCGGACGGGTTGGGGAATGAGCAGTTCTTC

j_call: TRBJ2-1
v_call: TRBV10-1
clone_size: -
d_call: -
cdr3_aa: CASSEIVGYEQFF
cdr3_nt: TGCGCCAGCAGTGAGATTGTAGGATATGAGCAGTTCTTC

j_call: TRBJ2-3
v_call: TRBV9
clone_size: few
d_call: TRBD2
cdr3_aa: CASSVATVVAGGGDTQYF
cdr3_nt: TGTGCCAGCAGCGTAGCTACGGTGGTAGCGGGAGGGGGGGATACGCAGTATTTT

j_call: TRBJ2-3
v_call: TRBV3-1
clone_size: many
d_call: -
cdr3_aa: CASSPFRPPDTQYF
cdr3_nt: TGTGCCAGCAGCCCCTTTCGGCCACCAGATACGCAGTATTTT

j_call: TRBJ2-3
v_call: TRBV12-3/TRBV12-4
clone_size: many
d_call: -
cdr3_aa: CASSLARGLLYTQYF
cdr3_nt: TGTGCCAGCAGTTTAGCCCGAGGGCTTCTGTATACGCAGTATTTT

j_call: TRBJ1-6
v_call: TRBV30
clone_size: many
d_call: -
cdr3_aa: CAWDGRGSPLHF
cdr3_nt: TGTGCCTGGGATGGCAGGGGATCGCCCCTCCACTTT

j_call: TRBJ2-5
v_call: TRBV7-9
clone_size: many
d_call: TRBD2
cdr3_aa: CASSFPLAGGSETQYF
cdr3_nt: TGTGCCAGCAGCTTCCCGCTAGCGGGGGGGTCGGAGACCCAGTACTTC

j_call: TRBJ1-1
v_call: TRBV20-1
clone_size: -
d_call: -
cdr3_aa: CSASRPGMYTEAFF
cdr3_nt: TGCAGTGCTAGTCGACCAGGGATGTACACTGAAGCTTTCTTT

j_call: TRBJ2-1
v_call: TRBV18
clone_size: many
d_call: TRBD2
cdr3_aa: CASSPSGLAGSEQFF
cdr3_nt: TGTGCCAGCTCACCTTCGGGTCTAGCGGGTAGCGAGCAGTTCTTC

j_call: TRBJ1-3
v_call: TRBV29-1
clone_size: many
d_call: -
cdr3_aa: CSVARTSGNTIYF
cdr3_nt: TGCAGCGTTGCTAGGACAAGTGGAAACACCATATATTTT

j_call: TRBJ1-1
v_call: TRBV2
clone_size: many
d_call: TRBD1
cdr3_aa: CASREQTGTPEAFF
cdr3_nt: TGTGCCAGCAGGGAACAGACAGGGACCCCTGAAGCTTTCTTT

j_call: TRBJ2-1
v_call: TRBV11-3
clone_size: many
d_call: -
cdr3_aa: CASSWTWEQFF
cdr3_nt: TGTGCCAGCAGCTGGACCTGGGAGCAGTTCTTC

j_call: TRBJ2-3
v_call: TRBV20-1
clone_size: many
d_call: -
cdr3_aa: CSARPLGTDTQYF
cdr3_nt: TGCAGTGCTAGACCCCTCGGAACAGATACGCAGTATTTT

j_call: TRBJ1-3
v_call: TRBV12-3/TRBV12-4
clone_size: medium-sized
d_call: -
cdr3_aa: CASSFPDRNTIYF
cdr3_nt: TGTGCCAGCAGTTTCCCAGATCGAAACACCATATATTTT

j_call: TRBJ2-2
v_call: TRBV29-1
clone_size: many
d_call: -
cdr3_aa: CSVVPSTGELFF
cdr3_nt: TGCAGCGTTGTACCCTCCACCGGGGAGCTGTTTTTT

j_call: TRBJ2-3
v_call: TRBV20-1
clone_size: many
d_call: -
cdr3_aa: CSARLPPSTDTQYF
cdr3_nt: TGCAGTGCTCGCCTGCCCCCTAGCACAGATACGCAGTATTTT

j_call: TRBJ2-1
v_call: TRBV6-2/TRBV6-3
clone_size: many
d_call: -
cdr3_aa: CASSLEGTRGGEQFF
cdr3_nt: TGTGCCAGCAGTCTCGAAGGGACCAGGGGCGGTGAGCAGTTCTTC

j_call: TRBJ2-2
v_call: TRBV2
clone_size: many
d_call: -
cdr3_aa: CASSEGRLAANTGELFF
cdr3_nt: TGTGCCAGCAGTGAAGGGAGATTAGCGGCGAACACCGGGGAGCTGTTTTTT

j_call: TRBJ2-4
v_call: TRBV12-3/TRBV12-4
clone_size: many
d_call: TRBD2
cdr3_aa: CASRRQGLAGLTGAKNIQYF
cdr3_nt: TGTGCCAGCAGACGACAGGGACTAGCGGGACTAACTGGAGCCAAAAACATTCAGTACTTC

j_call: TRBJ2-2
v_call: TRBV5-5
clone_size: many
d_call: -
cdr3_aa: CASSLDFLGYTGELFF
cdr3_nt: TGTGCCAGCAGCTTGGATTTTCTGGGATACACCGGGGAGCTGTTTTTT

j_call: TRBJ2-3
v_call: TRBV5-1
clone_size: many
d_call: TRBD1
cdr3_aa: CASSLDTGGIDTQYF
cdr3_nt: TGCGCCAGCAGCTTGGATACAGGGGGCATCGATACGCAGTATTTT

j_call: TRBJ1-2
v_call: TRBV7-8
clone_size: many
d_call: -
cdr3_aa: CASSLMTFSPYGYTF
cdr3_nt: TGTGCCAGCAGCTTAATGACGTTTTCCCCGTATGGCTACACCTTC

j_call: TRBJ1-1
v_call: TRBV20-1
clone_size: -
d_call: -
cdr3_aa: CSARDQGGGTEAFF
cdr3_nt: TGCAGTGCTAGAGATCAGGGAGGGGGCACTGAAGCTTTCTTT

j_call: TRBJ2-1
v_call: TRBV5-5
clone_size: few
d_call: -
cdr3_aa: CASSLGSSVNEQFF
cdr3_nt: TGTGCCAGCAGCTTGGGGAGCAGTGTCAATGAGCAGTTCTTC

j_call: TRBJ2-1
v_call: TRBV6-1
clone_size: -
d_call: -
cdr3_aa: CASTRGQYNEKFF
cdr3_nt: TGTGCCAGCACCAGAGGACAGTACAATGAGAAGTTCTTC

j_call: TRBJ2-6
v_call: TRBV15
clone_size: -
d_call: -
cdr3_aa: CATSARGVSPLSGANVLTF
cdr3_nt: TGTGCCACCAGCGCCCGAGGAGTTTCTCCACTCTCTGGGGCCAACGTCCTGACTTTC

j_call: TRBJ1-5
v_call: TRBV5-1
clone_size: -
d_call: TRBD1
cdr3_aa: CASRLTGANPPLWLQPQHF
cdr3_nt: TGCGCCAGCAGGTTGACAGGGGCCAACCCGCCGTTGTGGCTTCAGCCCCAGCATTTT

j_call: TRBJ1-2
v_call: TRBV19
clone_size: few
d_call: -
cdr3_aa: CASCPGSVVGYGYTF
cdr3_nt: TGTGCCAGTTGCCCGGGATCCGTAGTGGGCTATGGCTACACCTTC

j_call: TRBJ1-1
v_call: TRBV11-3
clone_size: many
d_call: -
cdr3_aa: CASRLSDVTEAFF
cdr3_nt: TGTGCCAGCAGGCTCTCGGACGTCACTGAAGCTTTCTTT

j_call: TRBJ2-6
v_call: TRBV20-1
clone_size: -
d_call: TRBD2
cdr3_aa: CSARSSGRATGANVLTF
cdr3_nt: TGCAGTGCTAGATCGAGCGGGAGGGCTACTGGGGCCAACGTCCTGACTTTC

j_call: TRBJ2-3
v_call: TRBV6-1
clone_size: few
d_call: TRBD2
cdr3_aa: CASRRATSGMGTQYF
cdr3_nt: TGTGCTAGCAGACGCGCGACTAGCGGGATGGGTACGCAGTATTTT

j_call: TRBJ2-7
v_call: TRBV24-1
clone_size: few
d_call: -
cdr3_aa: CATSDFSFPYEQYF
cdr3_nt: TGTGCCACCAGTGATTTCAGCTTTCCCTACGAGCAGTACTTC